These 14 T cell receptor beta chains originate from one sample sequenced in a study of beta chain features in type 1 diabetes. The authors reverse transcribed all of the isolated RNA, so sequencing captured expressed TCRB transcripts. Profiled with immunoSEQ multiplex PCR; TCRdb holds only in-frame clones, not every one. The profile shows about half a million clones, approximately 30% of them singletons. Material for sequencing was naive CD4+ T cells from blood. The receptor set was obtained from a man aged 18 to 29 in good health.

The chain couples TRBV7-9 to TRBJ2-7; either TRBD1 or TRBD2 may supply D (5 bases each). The germline V gene has CDR1 SEHNR and CDR2 FQNEAQ (reference sequence). CDR3 length: 14 residues. V lost 5 bases to trimming and J lost 5 bases, with 16 bases between them. The CDR3 nucleotides are TGTGCCAGCAGCCCCCGGGACCGGACCCACGAGCAGTACTTC. Its protein is CASSPRDRTHEQYF.

The chain employs TRBV9 and TRBJ2-5, with D unresolved. V shed 0 bases and J shed 2 bases, with 5 bases lying between them. The CDR3 has 13 residues. CDR1 and CDR2 (germline): SGDLS, YYNGEE. The CDR3 DNA reads TGTGCCAGCAGCGTAGCCGTACAAGAGACCCAGTACTTC. The encoded protein is CASSVAVQETQYF.

The V call is TRBV9, the J call TRBJ2-1; 13 bases agree with TRBD2. Germline V lookup: CDR1 SGDLS, CDR2 YYNGEE. J gave up 5 bases and V 3 bases, and 11 bases lay outside the gene matches. The CDR3 is made up of 18 amino acids. The CDR3 region has the DNA TGTGCCAGCAGCGAGGGACTAGCGGGAAGACCGGGGAACAATGAGCAGTTCTTC. It specifies CASSEGLAGRPGNNEQFF.

This chain uses TRBV30 with TRBJ1-2; D not certain. V gave up 4 bases and J gave up 6 bases, with 21 bases separating them. There are 15 residues in the CDR3. The germline V gene has CDR1 GTSNPN and CDR2 SVGIG (reference sequence). The CDR3 loop is CAWNLRRQTLDGYTF. For the CDR3, the DNA is TGTGCCTGGAACTTGCGTAGGCAGACGCTGGATGGCTACACCTTC.

V is TRBV1 and J is TRBJ2-1; the D call of TRBD2 is as the table states it, not checked on the DNA. TRBV1 is assigned pseudogene status. The CDR3 totals 14 residues. The CDR3 reads CTSSPSGGNNEQFF. The CDR3 region has the DNA TGCACCAGCAGCCCAAGTGGCGGCAACAATGAGCAGTTCTTC.

The genes are TRBV30 and TRBJ2-7; a possible D gene is TRBD1 (6 bases). CDR1 and CDR2 from the germline V gene are GTSNPN and SVGIG (reference sequence). The CDR3 sequence is 12 residues long. V dropped 4 bases and J dropped 3 bases, with 10 bases sitting between them. The CDR3 loop is CAWKPRGYEQYF. CDR3 in DNA: TGTGCCTGGAAGCCCAGGGGCTACGAGCAGTACTTC.

V usage is TRBV2 and J usage is TRBJ1-5; D possibly corresponds to TRBD1 (6 bases). The V end lost 4 bases, the J end lost 7 bases, and 11 bases lay between the germline ends. Germline values: CDR1 SNHLY, CDR2 FYNNEI. The CDR3 loop spans 13 amino acids. The CDR3, as DNA: TGTGCCAGCAGTGGGCAGGGGCTCCAGCCCCAGCATTTT. Amino acids: CASSGQGLQPQHF.

The gene calls are TRBV7-2 and TRBJ2-5; D gene ambiguous. The V end lost 3 bases, the J end lost 1 base, and 12 bases lay between the germline ends. The germline V gene has CDR1 SGHTA and CDR2 FQGNSA. This CDR3 has 15 residues. The CDR3 protein is CASSLSMGSQETQYF. DNA of the CDR3: TGTGCCAGCAGCTTGAGTATGGGCTCCCAAGAGACCCAGTACTTC.

J is TRBJ1-2 and V is TRBV19; no clear D. Trimming took 4 bases from V and 9 from J, leaving 9 bases between them. CDR1 is LNHDA, CDR2 SQIVND, per germline (reference sequence). This CDR3 contains 11 residues. The CDR3 is CASSKGGSYTF. CDR3 DNA sequence: TGTGCCAGTAGTAAAGGTGGAAGCTACACCTTC.

This chain connects TRBV30 to TRBJ2-6, with D unresolved. The V end lost 1 base, the J end lost 1 base, and 5 bases lay between the germline ends. This CDR3 contains 14 residues. CDR1 and CDR2 from the germline V gene are GTSNPN and SVGIG (reference sequence). The CDR3 DNA sequence: TGTGCCTGGAGTGACCTATCTGGGGCCAACGTCCTGACTTTC. It is translated as CAWSDLSGANVLTF.

The chain recombines TRBV28 with TRBJ2-3, with 8 bases aligning to TRBD2. Germline CDR1 reads MDHEN; CDR2 reads SYDVKM. Trimming took 6 bases from V and 9 from J; bases not matched to a gene: 14. The CDR3 spans 15 residues. This CDR3 is CASRPTSAAGVTQYF. The DNA for the CDR3 is TGTGCCAGCAGACCGACTAGCGCCGCAGGGGTCACGCAGTATTTT.

This clone was counted a few times. The rearrangement uses TRBV4-3 and TRBJ2-3; no clear D gene. V was cut by 0 bases and J by 5 bases, with 9 bases left in between. The CDR3 covers 14 residues. Germline V lookup: CDR1 LGHNA, CDR2 YSLEER. This CDR3 reads CASSQDKLVDTQYF. The CDR3 bases are TGCGCCAGCAGCCAAGATAAGTTGGTAGATACGCAGTATTTT.

About this clone itself: At the DNA level, this CDR3 is encoded by other sequences in the same sample as well. The chain is built from TRBV6-5 and TRBJ2-1, with D tentatively TRBD1 (5 bases). The V gene lost 6 bases and the J gene lost 3 bases, with 9 bases spanning the gap. The CDR3 contains 13 residues. Germline CDR1 and CDR2: MNHEY and SVGAGI. Written as DNA, the CDR3 is TGTGCCAGCAGCTTTGACAGCTACAATGAGCAGTTCTTC. Translation gives CASSFDSYNEQFF.

The chain is built from TRBV7-6 and TRBJ2-3, with 11 bases aligning to TRBD2. Looked up from germline, CDR1 is SGHVS and CDR2 is FNYEAQ. After removal of 1 base from V and 1 base from J, the junction contained 1 base not matched to a gene. The CDR3 sequence is 16 residues long. The CDR3 is CASSLGGLAGTDTQYF. The CDR3 DNA follows: TGTGCCAGCAGCTTAGGGGGACTAGCGGGCACAGATACGCAGTATTTT.